This T cell receptor beta chain was identified during a study of OX40 agonist ivuxolimab in advanced cancers. Regarding the research as a whole: Ivuxolimab was an agonistic, fully human IgG2 monoclonal antibody directed against OX40 (CD134), a costimulatory receptor. Prior anti-PD-1, anti-PD-L1 or anti-CTLA-4 therapy was permitted, and checkpoint inhibitors had been received by less than 45% of dose-escalation patients. Partial responses were achieved by three dose-escalation patients, of whom one had hepatocellular carcinoma and two had cutaneous melanoma. In the dose-escalation cohort, around 80% of patients were male, and the mean age was roughly 60 years with a range of roughly 20 to 80. The purpose of peripheral TCRbeta sequencing was to test whether ivuxolimab changed TCR sequence diversity and led to clonal T-cell expansion. Intravenous ivuxolimab was administered to patients every 2 weeks at six dose levels: 0.01, 0.1, 0.3, 1.5, 3 and 10 mg/kg. Of the approximately 50 dose-escalation patients, hepatocellular carcinoma was present in approximately 20, melanoma in around 15, renal cell carcinoma in 9 and head and neck cancer in 9. The paper reports the monotherapy dose-escalation portion (N = 52 patients) of the phase I ivuxolimab trial. Overall study results and their limits: At doses from 0.1 to 3.0 mg/kg, clonal expansion was seen in both CD4+ and CD8+ blood T cells between baseline and week 6. The antigen specificity of the peripheral T cells that underwent clonal expansion was not determined. Partial responders in the 0.1-3.0 mg/kg groups had among the lowest normalized peripheral clonal expansion, especially among CD8+ T cells. After ivuxolimab, more expanded clones were found on average in CD8+ T cells than in CD4+ T cells. Low levels of normalized T-cell clonal expansion were also seen in some patients who did not respond.

V and J lose 0 bases and 4 bases, and a span of 7 bases separates them. The germline V gene encodes CDR1 MNHNY and CDR2 SVGAGI (reference sequence). Its CDR3 holds 13 amino acids, cysteine through phenylalanine. Of all the DNA, just the CDR3 is kept, 39 bases in frame from base 1. Worth noting for this clone: Its antigen has not been determined. Per-base quality was not reported, and no clone a single base away is much larger than it.

The trial excluded patients who had a history of autoimmune disease or who were on systemic immunosuppression. In every dose cohort, peripheral blood was drawn for TCR sequencing at baseline, cycle 4 day 1, and cycle 7 day 1. Samples were obtained from an open-label, multicenter, first-in-human phase I dose-escalation trial of ivuxolimab. Adults with locally advanced or metastatic melanoma, renal cell carcinoma, hepatocellular carcinoma or head and neck squamous cell carcinoma were enrolled in the trial. Before TCR sequencing, CD4+ T cells and CD8+ T cells from peripheral blood were sorted into separate populations. Genomic DNA was extracted from sorted cells for sequencing of the TCRbeta CDR3 region. The immunoSEQ Assay was used for sequencing of TCRbeta CDR3 regions. TCRdb obtained this table from immuneACCESS and retained in-frame rearrangements with V and J assigned. These tables miss some clones; where compared with another copy, unresolved V genes account for less than half of the shortfall, and the remainder is unexplained. The sample table lists 30,000 to 40,000 clones, about nine tenths of them with a count of one. The ten largest clonotypes hold 40% to 45% of the sample.

The source is an adult with an advanced solid tumor such as melanoma, head and neck, liver or kidney cancer. The rearrangement joined TRBV6-6 to TRBJ2-7; too little of a D gene remains to name it. Sequences were derived from CD4+ or CD8+ T cells sorted from blood, sampled in a trial of the OX40 agonist ivuxolimab. The CDR3 corresponds to CASSYSNTYEQYF. The sequenced DNA: TGTGCCAGCAGTTACTCGAACACTTACGAGCAGTACTTC.